Presented here are 9 T cell receptor beta chains from one specimen sequenced in a study of shared clonotypes between healthy human individuals. Using immunoSEQ multiplex PCR, the repertoire was profiled, and TCRdb retains in-frame clones only, with some absent. The table records under 1,100,000 clones, around four fifths of them present only once. Specimen: memory CD4+ T cells sorted from blood. Noted subset: CD45RA-negative fraction. Receptors originate from a man in his late teens or twenties in good health.

The V and J genes are TRBV25-1 and TRBJ2-5; TRBD2 is a possible D gene (7 bases). Germline CDR1 and CDR2: MGHDK and SYGVNS. The germline V and J ends were trimmed by 0 bases and 5 bases, with 16 bases remaining between them. The CDR3 spans 16 residues. CDR3 DNA: TGTGCCAGCAGTGAATATCGAGGGGGGGCTGGTGAGACCCAGTACTTC. It codes for CASSEYRGGAGETQYF.

To note about this clone: A far bigger clonotype differs at one base, so this is likely a read error. The same CDR3 arises from other DNA sequences in this sample as well. The rearrangement joins TRBV11-2 to TRBJ2-5; unclear D gene. The CDR3 covers 12 residues. Deletions cut 1 base from V and 5 bases from J, with 5 bases between. Germline V gene lookup returns CDR1 SGHAT and CDR2 FQNNGV. The CDR3 loop is CASSLGWETQYF. The DNA of the CDR3 is TGTGCCAGCAGCTTAGGGTGGGAGACCCAGTACTTC.

The rearrangement joins TRBV30 to TRBJ2-5; 11 bases are a match to TRBD2. The end of the DNA aligns better with TRBJ2-7, so the J call may be wrong. This CDR3 contains 15 residues. From germline, CDR1 is GTSNPN and CDR2 SVGIG (reference sequence). The CDR3 sequence: CAWRAVAGGLGEQYF. Here the CDR3 DNA reads TGTGCCTGGAGAGCAGTAGCGGGAGGGTTGGGCGAGCAGTACTTC.

This chain joins TRBV2 and TRBJ1-2; D unclear. The CDR3 has 14 amino acids. Germline values: CDR1 SNHLY, CDR2 FYNNEI. V shed 4 bases and J shed 9 bases, with 18 bases lying between them. The CDR3 spells CASSGARTQDRYTF. The CDR3 DNA reads TGTGCCAGCAGTGGGGCTAGAACCCAAGATCGCTACACCTTC.

The V gene is TRBV6-1, the J gene TRBJ2-7, with D perhaps matching TRBD2 (6 bases). The CDR3 runs 12 residues. V was clipped by 4 bases and J by 5 bases, with 9 bases between them. Germline V lookup: CDR1 MNHNS, CDR2 SASEGT. The CDR3 protein is CASSARGHEQYF. The CDR3 DNA sequence: TGTGCCAGCAGTGCGCGGGGCCACGAGCAGTACTTC.

This clone was detected only once. V usage is TRBV7-3 and J usage is TRBJ2-3; 9 bases fit TRBD1. Germline V gene lookup returns CDR1 SGHTA and CDR2 FQGTGA. The CDR3 runs to 13 residues. V was clipped by 8 bases and J by 4 bases; unmatched bases: 4. CDR3 loop: CASGRQGADTQYF. The CDR3 nucleotides are TGTGCCAGCGGAAGACAGGGGGCAGATACGCAGTATTTT.

This chain uses TRBV16 with TRBJ1-5; possible D gene TRBD1, 6 bases. The CDR3 extends over 14 amino acids. The germline V gene encodes CDR1 KGHSY and CDR2 FQNENV. Trimming removed 4 bases at V and 2 bases at J, with 9 bases between. CDR3 coding DNA: TGTGCCAGCAGCCTTAACAGGGGCAATCAGCCCCAGCATTTT. Its translation is CASSLNRGNQPQHF.

The chain has TRBV7-3 and TRBJ2-3; the D gene is possibly TRBD1 (5 bases). This CDR3 spans 14 amino acids. V lost 5 bases to trimming and J lost 0 bases, with 9 bases between them. Germline CDR1 and CDR2: SGHTA and FQGTGA. The CDR3: CASSHDRSTDTQYF. The CDR3 region has the DNA TGTGCCAGCAGCCACGACAGAAGCACAGATACGCAGTATTTT.

V and J are TRBV5-1 and TRBJ1-2, with 7 bases matching TRBD1. The CDR3 extends over 14 amino acids. Germline CDR1 reads SGHRS; CDR2 reads YFSETQ. The V gene end was trimmed by 0 bases and the J gene end by 9 bases; junction bases not matched to a gene: 8. CDR3 nucleotides: TGCGCCAGCAGCTTGGTGCAGGGGGTCTTCCGCTACACCTTC. Protein: CASSLVQGVFRYTF.